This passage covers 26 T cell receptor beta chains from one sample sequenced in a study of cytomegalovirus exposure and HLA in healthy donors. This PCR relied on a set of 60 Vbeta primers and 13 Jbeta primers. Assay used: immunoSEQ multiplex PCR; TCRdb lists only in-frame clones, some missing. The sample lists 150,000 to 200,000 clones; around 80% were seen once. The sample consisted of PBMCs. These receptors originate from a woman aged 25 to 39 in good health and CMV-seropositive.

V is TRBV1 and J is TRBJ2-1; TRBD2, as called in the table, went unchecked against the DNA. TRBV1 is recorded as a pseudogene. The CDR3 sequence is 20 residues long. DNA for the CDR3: TGCACCAGCAGCCAAGTACCCGGGACTAGCGGAACCTTGACTTACAATGAGCAGTTCTTC. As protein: CTSSQVPGTSGTLTYNEQFF.

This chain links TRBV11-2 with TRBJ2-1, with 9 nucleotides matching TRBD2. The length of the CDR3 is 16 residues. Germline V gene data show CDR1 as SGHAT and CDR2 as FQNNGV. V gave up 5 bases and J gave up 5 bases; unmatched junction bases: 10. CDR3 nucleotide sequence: TGTGCCAGCAGCAGAAACATAGCGGGAGACAACAATGAGCAGTTCTTC. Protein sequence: CASSRNIAGDNNEQFF.

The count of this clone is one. CDR3 nucleotides: TGTGCCAGCAGGCATACCGAGACAGGGGAAAACTATGGCTACACCTTC. Its protein product is CASRHTETGENYGYTF. The chain links TRBV14 to TRBJ1-2; 8 bases agree with TRBD1. The length of the CDR3 is 16 residues. In germline, CDR1 is SGHDN, CDR2 FVKESK. Trimming took 6 bases from V and 2 from J; bases not matched to a gene: 11.

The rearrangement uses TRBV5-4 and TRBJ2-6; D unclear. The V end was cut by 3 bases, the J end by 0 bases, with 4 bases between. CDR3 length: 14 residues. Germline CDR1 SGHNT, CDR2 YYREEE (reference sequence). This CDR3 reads CASSSDSGANVLTF. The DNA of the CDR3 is TGTGCCAGCAGCTCAGACTCTGGGGCCAACGTCCTGACTTTC.

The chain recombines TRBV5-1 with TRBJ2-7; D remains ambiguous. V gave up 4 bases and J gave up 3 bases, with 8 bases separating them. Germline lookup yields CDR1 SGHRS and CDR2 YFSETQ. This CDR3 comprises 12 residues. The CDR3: CASSPAGYEQYF. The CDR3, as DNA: TGCGCCAGCAGCCCCGCCGGCTACGAGCAGTACTTC. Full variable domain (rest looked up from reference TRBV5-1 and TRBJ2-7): KAGVTQTPRYLIKTRGQQVTLSCSPISGHRSVSWYQQTPGQGLQFLFEYFSETQRNKGNFPGRFSGRQFSNSRSEMNVSTLELGDSALYLCASSPAGYEQYFGPGTRLTVT.

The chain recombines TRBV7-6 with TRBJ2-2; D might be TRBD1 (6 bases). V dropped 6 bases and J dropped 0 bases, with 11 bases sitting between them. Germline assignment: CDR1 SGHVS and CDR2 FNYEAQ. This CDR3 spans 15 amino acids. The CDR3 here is CASSVQGPNTGELFF. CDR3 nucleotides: TGTGCCAGCAGTGTACAGGGACCGAACACCGGGGAGCTGTTTTTT.

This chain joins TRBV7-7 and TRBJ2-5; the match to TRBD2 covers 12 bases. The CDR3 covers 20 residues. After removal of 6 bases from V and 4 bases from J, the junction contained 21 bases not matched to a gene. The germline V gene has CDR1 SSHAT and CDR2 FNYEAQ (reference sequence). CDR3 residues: CASSPEASGRGGRFRETQYF. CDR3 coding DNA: TGTGCCAGCAGTCCCGAGGCTAGCGGGAGGGGAGGAAGGTTTCGAGAGACCCAGTACTTC.

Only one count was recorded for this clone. The CDR3 region is CSVETGDTEAFF. In DNA form, the CDR3 reads TGCAGCGTGGAGACAGGGGATACTGAAGCTTTCTTT. V usage is TRBV29-1 and J usage is TRBJ1-1; the match to TRBD1 covers 8 bases. V was clipped by 6 bases and J by 5 bases; unmatched bases: 5. The V gene's germline CDR1 is SQVTM and CDR2 ANQGSEA. The CDR3 consists of 12 residues.

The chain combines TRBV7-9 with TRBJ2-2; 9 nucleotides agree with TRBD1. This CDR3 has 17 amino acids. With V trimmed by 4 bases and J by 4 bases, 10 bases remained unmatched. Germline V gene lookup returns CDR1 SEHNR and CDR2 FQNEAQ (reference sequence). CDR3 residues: CASSSRGTGSGTGELFF. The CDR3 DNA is TGTGCCAGCAGCTCCCGGGGGACAGGGAGTGGCACCGGGGAGCTGTTTTTT.

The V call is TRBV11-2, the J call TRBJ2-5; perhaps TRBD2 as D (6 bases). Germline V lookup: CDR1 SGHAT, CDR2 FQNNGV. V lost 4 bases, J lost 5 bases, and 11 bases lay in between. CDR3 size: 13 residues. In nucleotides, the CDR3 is TGTGCCAGCAGCTCGGAGGGGTTGGAGACCCAGTACTTC. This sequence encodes CASSSEGLETQYF.

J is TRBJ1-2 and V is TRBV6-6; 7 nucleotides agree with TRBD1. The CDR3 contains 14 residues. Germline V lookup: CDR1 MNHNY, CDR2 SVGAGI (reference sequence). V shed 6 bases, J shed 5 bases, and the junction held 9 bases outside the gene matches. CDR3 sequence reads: CASRETGTDYGYTF. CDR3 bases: TGTGCCAGCAGAGAAACCGGGACAGATTATGGCTACACCTTC.

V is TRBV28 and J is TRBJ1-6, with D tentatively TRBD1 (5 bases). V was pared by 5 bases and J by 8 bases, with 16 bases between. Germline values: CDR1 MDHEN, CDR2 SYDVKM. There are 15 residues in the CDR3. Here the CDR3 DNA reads TGTGCCAGCAGTCAACCCCCAGGGAGGGATTCACCCCTCCACTTT. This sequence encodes CASSQPPGRDSPLHF.

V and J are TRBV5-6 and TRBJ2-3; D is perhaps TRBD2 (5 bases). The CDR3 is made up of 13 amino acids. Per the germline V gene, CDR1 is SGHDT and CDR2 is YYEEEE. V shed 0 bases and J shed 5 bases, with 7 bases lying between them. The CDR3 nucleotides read TGTGCCAGCAGCTTGGTCGCGGGAGATACGCAGTATTTT. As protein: CASSLVAGDTQYF.

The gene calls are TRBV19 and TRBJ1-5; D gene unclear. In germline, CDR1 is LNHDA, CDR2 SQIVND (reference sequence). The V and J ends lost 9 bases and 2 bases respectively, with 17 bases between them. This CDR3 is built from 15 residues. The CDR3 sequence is CASSIWVGGNQPQHF. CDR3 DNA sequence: TGTGCCAGCTCCATATGGGTCGGAGGCAATCAGCCCCAGCATTTT.

CDR3 region: CAISEWEVREQYF. In DNA form, the CDR3 reads TGTGCCATCAGTGAGTGGGAGGTCCGCGAGCAGTACTTC. The rearrangement uses TRBV10-3 and TRBJ2-7, with a possible D match to TRBD2 (6 bases). This CDR3 region has 13 residues. Trimming cost V 1 base and J 6 bases, with 10 bases left between them. The germline V gene encodes CDR1 ENHRY and CDR2 SYGVKD.

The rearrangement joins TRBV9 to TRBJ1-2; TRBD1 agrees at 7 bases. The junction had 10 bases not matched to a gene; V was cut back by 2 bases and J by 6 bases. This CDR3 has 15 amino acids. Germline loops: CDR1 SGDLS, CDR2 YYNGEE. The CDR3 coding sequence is TGTGCCAGCAGCGTTAGATCGACAGGGAGCGATGGCTACACCTTC. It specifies CASSVRSTGSDGYTF.

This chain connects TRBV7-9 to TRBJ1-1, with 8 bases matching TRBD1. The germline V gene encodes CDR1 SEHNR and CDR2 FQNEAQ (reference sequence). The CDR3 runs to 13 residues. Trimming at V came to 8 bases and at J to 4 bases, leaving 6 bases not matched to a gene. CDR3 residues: CASDRGRGTEAFF. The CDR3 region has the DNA TGTGCCAGCGACAGGGGTCGGGGCACTGAAGCTTTCTTT.

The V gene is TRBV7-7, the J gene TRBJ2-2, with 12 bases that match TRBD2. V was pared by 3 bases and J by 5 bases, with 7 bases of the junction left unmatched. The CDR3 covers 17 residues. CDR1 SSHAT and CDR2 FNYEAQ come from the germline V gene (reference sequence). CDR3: CASSLQLAGGGTGELFF. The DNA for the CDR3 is TGTGCCAGCAGCTTGCAACTAGCGGGGGGTGGAACCGGGGAGCTGTTTTTT.

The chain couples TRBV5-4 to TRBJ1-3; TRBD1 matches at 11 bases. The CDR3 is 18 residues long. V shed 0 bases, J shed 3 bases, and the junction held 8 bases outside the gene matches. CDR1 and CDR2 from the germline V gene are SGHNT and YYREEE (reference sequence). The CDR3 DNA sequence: TGTGCCAGCAGCTTGGCCCTGGACAGGGGGCTTCGTGGAAACACCATATATTTT. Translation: CASSLALDRGLRGNTIYF.

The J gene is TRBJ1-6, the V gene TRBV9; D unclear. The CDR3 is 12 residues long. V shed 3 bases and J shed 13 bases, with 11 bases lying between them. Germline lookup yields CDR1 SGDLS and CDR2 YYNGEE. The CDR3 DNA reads TGTGCCAGCAGCGCGCTAACTTCCCCCCTCCACTTT. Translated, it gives CASSALTSPLHF.

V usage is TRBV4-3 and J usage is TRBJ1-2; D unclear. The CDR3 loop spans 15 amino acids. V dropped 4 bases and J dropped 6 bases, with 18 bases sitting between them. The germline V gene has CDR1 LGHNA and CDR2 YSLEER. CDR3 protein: CASSPTSGGSHGYTF. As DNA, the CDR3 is TGCGCCAGCAGCCCTACCAGCGGAGGGAGCCATGGCTACACCTTC.

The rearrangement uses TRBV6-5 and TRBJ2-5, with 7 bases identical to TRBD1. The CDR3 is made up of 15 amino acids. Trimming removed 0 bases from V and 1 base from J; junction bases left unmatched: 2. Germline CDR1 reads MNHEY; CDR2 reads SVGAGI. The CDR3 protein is CASSYSNRGQETQYF. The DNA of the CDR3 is TGTGCCAGCAGTTACTCGAACAGGGGCCAAGAGACCCAGTACTTC.

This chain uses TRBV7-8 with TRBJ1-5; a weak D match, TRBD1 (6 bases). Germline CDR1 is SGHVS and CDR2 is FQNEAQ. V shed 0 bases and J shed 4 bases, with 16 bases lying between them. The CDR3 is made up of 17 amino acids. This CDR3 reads CASSLARTGIGNQPQHF. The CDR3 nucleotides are TGTGCCAGCAGCTTAGCCAGAACAGGGATTGGGAATCAGCCCCAGCATTTT.

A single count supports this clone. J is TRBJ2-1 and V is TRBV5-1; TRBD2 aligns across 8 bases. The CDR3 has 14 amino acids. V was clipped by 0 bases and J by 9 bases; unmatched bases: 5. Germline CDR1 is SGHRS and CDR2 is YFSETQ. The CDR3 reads CASSLGPGGSEQFF. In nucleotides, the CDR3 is TGCGCCAGCAGCTTGGGCCCGGGAGGGAGTGAGCAGTTCTTC.

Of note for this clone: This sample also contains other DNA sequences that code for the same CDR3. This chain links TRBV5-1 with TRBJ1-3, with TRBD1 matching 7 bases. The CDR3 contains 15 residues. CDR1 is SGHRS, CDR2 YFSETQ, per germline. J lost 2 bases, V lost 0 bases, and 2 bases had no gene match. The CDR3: CASSLGQGAGNTIYF. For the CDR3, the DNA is TGCGCCAGCAGCTTGGGACAGGGTGCTGGAAACACCATATATTTT.

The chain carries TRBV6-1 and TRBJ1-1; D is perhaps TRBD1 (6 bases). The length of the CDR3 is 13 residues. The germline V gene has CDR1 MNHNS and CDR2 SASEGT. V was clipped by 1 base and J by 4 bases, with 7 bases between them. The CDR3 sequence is CASSEVDSTEAFF. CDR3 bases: TGTGCCAGCAGTGAAGTGGACAGCACTGAAGCTTTCTTT.